This TCR beta chain was documented in a study of OX40 agonist ivuxolimab in advanced cancers. Study context: Three dose-escalation patients had partial responses: one with hepatocellular carcinoma and two with cutaneous melanoma.

The germline gives CDR1 SGDLS, CDR2 YYNGEE. CDR3 length: 15 amino acids. Trimming took 2 bases from V and 0 from J, leaving 9 bases between them. The data were produced by immunoSEQ multiplex PCR, yet TCRdb's version contains in-frame clones alone and is incomplete. The table records some 35,000 clones, around 73% of them present only once. J is TRBJ2-1 and V is TRBV9; D is perhaps TRBD2 (5 bases). Sequenced here: CD4+ or CD8+ T cells sorted from blood, sampled in a trial of the OX40 agonist ivuxolimab. This receptor was taken from an adult with an advanced solid tumor such as melanoma, head and neck, liver or kidney cancer. The CDR3 loop is CASSVIGNSYNEQFF. The CDR3 DNA reads as TGTGCCAGCAGCGTGATCGGGAACTCCTACAATGAGCAGTTCTTC.